This TCR beta chain was recorded in a study of T cells in localized non-small cell lung cancer. The data were produced by immunoSEQ multiplex PCR, yet TCRdb's version contains in-frame clones alone and is incomplete. This table has under 4,500 clones, around 25% appearing once. Overall study findings and caveats: Uninvolved nearby lung showed the greatest T cell clonality, exceeding that found in tumor. Prolonged overall survival went with higher T cell density in the blood. Sequencing involved a lone tumor region, leaving heterogeneity possible. A median roughly 50 of the top 100 tumor clones appeared in adjacent lung.

Trimming shortened V by 6 bases and J by 4 bases, and 22 bases separated the two germline ends. The CDR3 is 18 residues long. CDR1 MNHGY and CDR2 SAAAGT come from the germline V gene. A note on this clone: Its target is unknown.

The specimen was lung tumor tissue, collected before any cancer treatment. This sequence was found in a male donor at least 60 years old with stage I lung adenocarcinoma. J is TRBJ1-6 and V is TRBV6-8; the D gene is possibly TRBD1 (5 bases). The CDR3 region has the DNA TGTGCCAGCAGAGGGGATCGGGAGACTCCGGCGTATAATTCACCCCTCCACTTT. It yields the protein CASRGDRETPAYNSPLHF.